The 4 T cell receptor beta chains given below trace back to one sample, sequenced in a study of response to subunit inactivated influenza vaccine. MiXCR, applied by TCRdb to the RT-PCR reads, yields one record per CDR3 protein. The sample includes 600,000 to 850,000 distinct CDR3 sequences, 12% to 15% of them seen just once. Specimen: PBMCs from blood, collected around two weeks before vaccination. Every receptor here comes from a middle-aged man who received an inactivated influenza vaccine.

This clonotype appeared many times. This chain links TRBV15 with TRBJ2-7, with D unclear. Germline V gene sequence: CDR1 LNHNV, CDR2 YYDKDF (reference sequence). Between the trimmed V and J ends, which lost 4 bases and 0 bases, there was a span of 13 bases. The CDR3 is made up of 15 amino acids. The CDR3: CATSIDLGSSYEQYF. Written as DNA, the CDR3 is TGTGCCACCAGCATAGATCTTGGGTCCTCCTACGAGCAGTACTTC.

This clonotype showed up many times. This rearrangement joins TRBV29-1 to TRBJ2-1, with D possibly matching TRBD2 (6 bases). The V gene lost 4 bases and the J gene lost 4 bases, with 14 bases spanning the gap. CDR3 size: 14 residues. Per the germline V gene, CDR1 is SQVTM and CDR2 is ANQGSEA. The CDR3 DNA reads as TGCAGCGTTGTGGACTACTTCTCGTACAATGAGCAGTTCTTC. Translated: CSVVDYFSYNEQFF.

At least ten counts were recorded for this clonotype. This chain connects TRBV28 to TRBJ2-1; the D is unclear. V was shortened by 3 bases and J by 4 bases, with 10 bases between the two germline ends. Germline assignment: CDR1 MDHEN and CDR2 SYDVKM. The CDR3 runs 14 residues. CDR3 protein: CASSLGVTYNEQFF. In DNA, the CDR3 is TGTGCCAGCAGTTTGGGCGTTACTTACAATGAGCAGTTCTTC.

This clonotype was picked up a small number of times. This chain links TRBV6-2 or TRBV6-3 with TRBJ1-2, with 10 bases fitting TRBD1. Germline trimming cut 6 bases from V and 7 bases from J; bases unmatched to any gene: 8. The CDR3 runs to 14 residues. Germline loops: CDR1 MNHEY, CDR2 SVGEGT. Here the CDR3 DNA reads TGTGCCAGCAGCCGGGACAGGGGCAGCTTTGGCTACACCTTC. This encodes CASSRDRGSFGYTF.